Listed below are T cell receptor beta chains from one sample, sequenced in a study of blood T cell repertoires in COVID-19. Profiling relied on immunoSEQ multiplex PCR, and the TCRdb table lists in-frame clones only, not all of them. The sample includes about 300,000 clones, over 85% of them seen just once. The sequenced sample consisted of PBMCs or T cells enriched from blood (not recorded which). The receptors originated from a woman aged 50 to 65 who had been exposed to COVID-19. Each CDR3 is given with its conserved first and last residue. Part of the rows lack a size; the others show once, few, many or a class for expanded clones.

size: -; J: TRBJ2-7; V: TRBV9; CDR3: CASSVGTSGGYEQYF
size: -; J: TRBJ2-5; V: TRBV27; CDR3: CASSSTSGVLETQYF
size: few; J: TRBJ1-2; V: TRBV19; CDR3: CASSSTLGDGYTF
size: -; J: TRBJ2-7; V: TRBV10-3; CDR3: CAIRQVGGGEHEQYF
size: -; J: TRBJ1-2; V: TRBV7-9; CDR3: CASSPRTGNYGYTF
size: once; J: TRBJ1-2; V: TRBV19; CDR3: CASSQRTYGYTF
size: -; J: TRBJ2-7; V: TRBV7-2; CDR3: CASSFRGGAESYYEQYF
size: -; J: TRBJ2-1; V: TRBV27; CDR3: CAGSSGAGNEQFF
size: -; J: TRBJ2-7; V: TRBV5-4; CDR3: CASSPKDRGLYEQYF
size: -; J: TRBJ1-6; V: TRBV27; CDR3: CASGDSNSYNSPLHF
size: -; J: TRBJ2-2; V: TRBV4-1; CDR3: CASSQVRGTTGELFF
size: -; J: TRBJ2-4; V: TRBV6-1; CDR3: CASSERASKNNIQYF
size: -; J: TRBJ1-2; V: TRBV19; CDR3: CASSILAGKSIYGYTF
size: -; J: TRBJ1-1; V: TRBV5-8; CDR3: CASSFSGDTEAFF
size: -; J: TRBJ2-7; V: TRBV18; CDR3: CASSFGGGNYEQYF
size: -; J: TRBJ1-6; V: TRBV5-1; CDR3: CASSLRPADNSPLHF
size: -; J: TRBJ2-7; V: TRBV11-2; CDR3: CASSPTGSTYEQYF
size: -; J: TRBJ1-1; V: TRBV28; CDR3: CASSYSGGNTEAFF
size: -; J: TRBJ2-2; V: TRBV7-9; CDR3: CASSPGQIRYNTGELFF
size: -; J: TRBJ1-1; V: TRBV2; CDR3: CASSEVLRAAEAFF
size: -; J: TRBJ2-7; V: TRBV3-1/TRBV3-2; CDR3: CASSQGGEQYF
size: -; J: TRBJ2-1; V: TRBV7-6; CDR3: CASSPYTSPTPDNEQFF
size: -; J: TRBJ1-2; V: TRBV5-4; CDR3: CASSLAPNRANYGYTF
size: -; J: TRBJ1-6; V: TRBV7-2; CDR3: CASSPEDRNSPLHF
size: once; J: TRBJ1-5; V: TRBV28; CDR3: CASRPGDRVDQPQHF
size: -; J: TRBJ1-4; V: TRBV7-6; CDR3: CASSLAVTGGNEKLFF
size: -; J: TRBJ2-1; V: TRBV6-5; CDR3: CASNHFRVDEQFF
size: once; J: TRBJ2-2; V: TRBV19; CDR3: CASKPQGLHGELFF
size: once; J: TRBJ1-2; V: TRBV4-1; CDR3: CASSQDLTGHYGYTF
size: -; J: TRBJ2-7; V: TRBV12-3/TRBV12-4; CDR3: CASSSFYEQYF
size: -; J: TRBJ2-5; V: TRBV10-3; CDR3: CAISAERGETQYF
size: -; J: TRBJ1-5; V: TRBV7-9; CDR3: CASSLGTGGENNQPQHF
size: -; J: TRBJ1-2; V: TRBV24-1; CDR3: CATSPGGTGVRYGYTF
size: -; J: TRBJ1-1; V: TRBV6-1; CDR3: CASSEIGKGAEAFF
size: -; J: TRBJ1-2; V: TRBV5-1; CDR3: CASSLGSISLVGRDYGYTF
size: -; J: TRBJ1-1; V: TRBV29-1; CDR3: CSVEGDSRQMNTEAFF
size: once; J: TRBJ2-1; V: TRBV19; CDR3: CASSISLASYNEQFF
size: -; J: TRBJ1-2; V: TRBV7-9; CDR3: CAIEFGQLYGYTF
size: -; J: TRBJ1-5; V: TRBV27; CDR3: CASSPKTGGNQPQHF
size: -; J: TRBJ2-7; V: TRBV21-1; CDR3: CASSKEGMVGHTYEQYF
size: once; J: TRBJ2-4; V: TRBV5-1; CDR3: CASSGLPFGKNIQYF
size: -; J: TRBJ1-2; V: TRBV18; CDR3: CASSPPSFRGYTF
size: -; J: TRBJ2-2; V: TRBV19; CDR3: CASQYRGGYTGELFF